This T cell receptor beta chain is from a study of T cell repertoires in cytomegalovirus infection. With respect to this clonotype: The antigen remains unidentified.

In TCRdb, the reads were re-called with MiXCR into one record per CDR3 protein. The sample consists of around 360,000 distinct CDR3 sequences, about 34% of them appearing once. The CDR3 covers 14 residues. The V gene's germline CDR1 is LNHDA and CDR2 SQIVND (reference sequence). V lost 8 bases and J lost 2, with 14 bases in between. This sequence originates from a human donor in good health (CMV status not recorded). Some clones in this sample may be carry-over from other donors' samples. The chain joins TRBV19 to TRBJ2-3; D is unresolved. The sample consisted of cultured PBMCs, taken from culture after CMV antigen stimulation. The CDR3 DNA follows: TGTGCCAGTTTGGATGTAGCATCCACAGATACGCAGTATTTT. This codes for CASLDVASTDTQYF.